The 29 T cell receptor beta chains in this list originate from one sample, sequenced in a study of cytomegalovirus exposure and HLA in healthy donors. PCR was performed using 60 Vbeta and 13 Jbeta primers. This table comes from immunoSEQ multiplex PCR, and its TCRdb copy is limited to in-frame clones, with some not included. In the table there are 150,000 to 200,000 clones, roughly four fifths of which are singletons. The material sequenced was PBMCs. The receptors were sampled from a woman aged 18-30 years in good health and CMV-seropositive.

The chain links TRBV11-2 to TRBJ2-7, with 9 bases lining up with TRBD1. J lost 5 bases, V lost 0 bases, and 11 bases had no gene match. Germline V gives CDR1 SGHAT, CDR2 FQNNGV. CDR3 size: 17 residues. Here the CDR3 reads CASSLEWGWTGDNEQYF. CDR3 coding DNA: TGTGCCAGCAGCTTAGAGTGGGGCTGGACAGGGGACAACGAGCAGTACTTC. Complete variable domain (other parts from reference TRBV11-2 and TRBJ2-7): EAGVAQSPRYKIIEKRQSVAFWCNPISGHATLYWYQQILGQGPKLLIQFQNNGVVDDSQLPKDRFSAERLKGVDSTLKIQPAKLEDSAVYLCASSLEWGWTGDNEQYFGPGTRLTVT.

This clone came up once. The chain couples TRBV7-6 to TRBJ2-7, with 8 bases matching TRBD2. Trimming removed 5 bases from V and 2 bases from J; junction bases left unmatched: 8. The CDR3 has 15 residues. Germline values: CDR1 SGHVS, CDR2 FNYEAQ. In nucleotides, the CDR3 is TGTGCCAGCAGCCCCGGGGGGGGGTTAGCCTACGAGCAGTACTTC. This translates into CASSPGGGLAYEQYF.

The CDR3 here is CASSARDRVNGYTF. CDR3 in DNA: TGTGCCAGCAGTGCCCGGGACAGGGTGAATGGCTACACCTTC. This rearrangement joins TRBV6-5 to TRBJ1-2; 9 positions agree with TRBD1. Trimming cost V 5 bases and J 6 bases; bases outside gene matches: 7. This CDR3 contains 14 residues. Germline values: CDR1 MNHEY, CDR2 SVGAGI.

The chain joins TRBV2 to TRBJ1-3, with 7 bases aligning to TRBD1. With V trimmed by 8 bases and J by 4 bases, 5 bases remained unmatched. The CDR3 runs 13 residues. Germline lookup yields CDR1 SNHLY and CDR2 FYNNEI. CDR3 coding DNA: TGTGCCAGCTTATGGGACAGAGGAAACACCATATATTTT. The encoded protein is CASLWDRGNTIYF. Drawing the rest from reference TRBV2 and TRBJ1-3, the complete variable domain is EPEVTQTPSHQVTQMGQEVILRCVPISNHLYFYWYRQILGQKVEFLVSFYNNEISEKSEIFDDQFSVERPDGSNFTLKIRSTKLEDSAMYFCASLWDRGNTIYFGEGSWLTVV.

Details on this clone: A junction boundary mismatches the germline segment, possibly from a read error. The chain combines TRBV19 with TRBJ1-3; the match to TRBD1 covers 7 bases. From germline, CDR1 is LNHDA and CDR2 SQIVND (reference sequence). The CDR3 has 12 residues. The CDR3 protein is CASQGAGNTIYF. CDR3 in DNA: TGCGCAAGCCAGGGGGCTGGAAACACCATATATTTT.

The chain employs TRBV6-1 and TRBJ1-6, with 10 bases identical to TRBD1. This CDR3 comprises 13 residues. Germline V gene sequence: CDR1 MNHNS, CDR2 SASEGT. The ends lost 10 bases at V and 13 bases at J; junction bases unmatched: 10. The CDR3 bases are TGTGCCACAGGGACAGGGGCGGTTTTTCCCCTCCACTTT. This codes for CATGTGAVFPLHF.

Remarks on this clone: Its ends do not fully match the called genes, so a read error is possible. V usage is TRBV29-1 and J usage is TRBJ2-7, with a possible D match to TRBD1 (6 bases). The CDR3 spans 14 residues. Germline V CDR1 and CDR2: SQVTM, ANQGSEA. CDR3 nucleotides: TGCAGCGTTGAGTTTACAGGGAAGCCCTACGTGCAGTACTTC. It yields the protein CSVEFTGKPYVQYF.

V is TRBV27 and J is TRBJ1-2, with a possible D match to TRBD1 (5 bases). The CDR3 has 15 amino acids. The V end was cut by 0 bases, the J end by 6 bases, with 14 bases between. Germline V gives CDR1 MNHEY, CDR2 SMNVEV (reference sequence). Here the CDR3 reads CASSLSVGGLHGYTF. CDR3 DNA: TGTGCCAGCAGTTTATCTGTTGGGGGGTTGCATGGCTACACCTTC.

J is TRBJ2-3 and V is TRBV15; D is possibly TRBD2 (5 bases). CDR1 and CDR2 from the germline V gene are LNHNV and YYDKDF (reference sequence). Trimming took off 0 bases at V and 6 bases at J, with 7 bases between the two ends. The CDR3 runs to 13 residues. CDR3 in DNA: TGTGCCACCAGCAGAGAGTGGGAGGATACGCAGTATTTT. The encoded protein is CATSREWEDTQYF.

The CDR3 nucleotides read TGTGCCAGCAGCTTGGGCGGATATCAGCCCCAGCATTTT. Residues: CASSLGGYQPQHF. The chain carries TRBV5-6 and TRBJ1-5, with unresolved D. Germline loops: CDR1 SGHDT, CDR2 YYEEEE. CDR3 size: 13 residues. The V end was cut by 0 bases, the J end by 5 bases, with 6 bases between. The full variable domain, in which reference TRBV5-6 and TRBJ1-5 provide the parts outside the CDR3, is DAGVTQSPTHLIKTRGQQVTLRCSPKSGHDTVSWYQQALGQGPQFIFQYYEEEERQRGNFPDRFSGHQFPNYSSELNVNALLLGDSALYLCASSLGGYQPQHFGDGTRLSIL.

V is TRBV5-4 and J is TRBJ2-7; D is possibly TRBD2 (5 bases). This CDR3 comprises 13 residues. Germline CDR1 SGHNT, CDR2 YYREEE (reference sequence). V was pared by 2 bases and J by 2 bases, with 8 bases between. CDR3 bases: TGTGCCAGCAGCTTTGAGGGTCCCTACGAGCAGTACTTC. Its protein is CASSFEGPYEQYF.

CDR3 nucleotides: TGTGCCAGCAGCTTACAGGGGCTAACCGGCACTGAAGCTTTCTTT. Amino acids: CASSLQGLTGTEAFF. The chain carries TRBV7-9 and TRBJ1-1; the D gene is possibly TRBD1 (6 bases). CDR1 and CDR2 (germline): SEHNR, FQNEAQ (reference sequence). This CDR3 is 15 amino acids long. The ends were cut back, 2 bases at V and 4 bases at J, with 14 bases in the middle.

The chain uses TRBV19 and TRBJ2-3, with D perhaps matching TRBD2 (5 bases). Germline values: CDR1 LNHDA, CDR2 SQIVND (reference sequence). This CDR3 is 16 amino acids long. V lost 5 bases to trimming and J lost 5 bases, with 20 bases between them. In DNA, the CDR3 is TGTGCCAGTAGTCTACCCGGAGGATGGGAGCAAGATACGCAGTATTTT. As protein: CASSLPGGWEQDTQYF.

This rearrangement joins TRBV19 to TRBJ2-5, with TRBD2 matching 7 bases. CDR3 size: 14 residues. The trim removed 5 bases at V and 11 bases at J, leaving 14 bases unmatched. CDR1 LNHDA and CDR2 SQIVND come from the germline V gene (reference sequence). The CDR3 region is CASSPRTRTGEQYF. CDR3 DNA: TGTGCCAGTAGTCCCCGGACTAGGACGGGGGAGCAGTACTTC.

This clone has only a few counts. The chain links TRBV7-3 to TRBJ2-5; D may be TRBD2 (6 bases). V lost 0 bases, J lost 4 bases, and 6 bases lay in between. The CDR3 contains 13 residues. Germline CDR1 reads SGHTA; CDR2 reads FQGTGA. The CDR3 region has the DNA TGTGCCAGCAGCTTAACCGGGGGAGAGACCCAGTACTTC. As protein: CASSLTGGETQYF.

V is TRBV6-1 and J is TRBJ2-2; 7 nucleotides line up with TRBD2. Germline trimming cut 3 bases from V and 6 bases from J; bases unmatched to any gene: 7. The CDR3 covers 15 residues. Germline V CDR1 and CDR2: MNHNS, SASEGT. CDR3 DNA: TGTGCCAGCAGTGAGATGGCGGGGGTCGCCGGGGAGCTGTTTTTT. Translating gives CASSEMAGVAGELFF.

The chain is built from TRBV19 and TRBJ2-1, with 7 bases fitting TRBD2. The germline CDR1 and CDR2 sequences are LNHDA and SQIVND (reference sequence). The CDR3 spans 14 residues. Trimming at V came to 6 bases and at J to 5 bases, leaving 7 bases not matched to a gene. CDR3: CASRRREGNNEQFF. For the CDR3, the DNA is TGTGCCAGTAGACGGAGGGAGGGGAACAATGAGCAGTTCTTC. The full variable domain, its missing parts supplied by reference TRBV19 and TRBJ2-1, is DGGITQSPKYLFRKEGQNVTLSCEQNLNHDAMYWYRQDPGQGLRLIYYSQIVNDFQKGDIAEGYSVSREKKESFPLTVTSAQKNPTAFYLCASRRREGNNEQFFGPGTRLTVL.

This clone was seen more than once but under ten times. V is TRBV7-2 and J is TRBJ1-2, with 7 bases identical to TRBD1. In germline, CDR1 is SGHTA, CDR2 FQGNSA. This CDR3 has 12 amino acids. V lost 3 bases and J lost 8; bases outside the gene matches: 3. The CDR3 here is CASSFDRVGYTF. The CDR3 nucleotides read TGTGCCAGCAGCTTCGACAGGGTAGGCTACACCTTC.

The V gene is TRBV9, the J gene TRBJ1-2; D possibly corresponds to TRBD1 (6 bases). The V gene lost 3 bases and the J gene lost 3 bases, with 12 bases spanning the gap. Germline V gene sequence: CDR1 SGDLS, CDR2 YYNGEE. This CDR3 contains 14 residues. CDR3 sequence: CASSASGVHYGYTF. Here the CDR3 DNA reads TGTGCCAGCAGCGCCTCAGGGGTGCACTATGGCTACACCTTC. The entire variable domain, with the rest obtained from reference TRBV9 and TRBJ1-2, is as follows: DSGVTQTPKHLITATGQRVTLRCSPRSGDLSVYWYQQSLDQGLQFLIQYYNGEERAKGNILERFSAQQFPDLHSELNLSSLELGDSALYFCASSASGVHYGYTFGSGTRLTVV.

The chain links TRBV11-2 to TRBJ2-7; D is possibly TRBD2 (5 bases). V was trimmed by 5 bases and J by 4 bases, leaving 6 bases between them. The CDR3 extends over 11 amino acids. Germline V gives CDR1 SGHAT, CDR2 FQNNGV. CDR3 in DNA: TGTGCCAGCAGCCGAGGGTACGAGCAGTACTTC. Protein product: CASSRGYEQYF.

DNA for the CDR3: TGTGCCAGCAGCGGACCAGGGGGTGAGCAGTTCTTC. Its protein product is CASSGPGGEQFF. The chain employs TRBV9 and TRBJ2-1, with 7 bases lining up with TRBD1. This CDR3 spans 12 amino acids. V was pared by 3 bases and J by 9 bases, with 3 bases of the junction left unmatched. CDR1 and CDR2 from the germline V gene are SGDLS and YYNGEE.

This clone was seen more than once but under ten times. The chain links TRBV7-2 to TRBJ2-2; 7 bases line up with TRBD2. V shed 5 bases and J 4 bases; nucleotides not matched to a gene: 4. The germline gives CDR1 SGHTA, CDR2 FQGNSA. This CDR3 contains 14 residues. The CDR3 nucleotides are TGTGCCAGCAGCACAAGACTAGCCACCGGGGAGCTGTTTTTT. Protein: CASSTRLATGELFF.

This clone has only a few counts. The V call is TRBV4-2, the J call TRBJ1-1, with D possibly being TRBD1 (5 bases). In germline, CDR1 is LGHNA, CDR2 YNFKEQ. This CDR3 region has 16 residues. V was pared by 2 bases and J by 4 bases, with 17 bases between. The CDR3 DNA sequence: TGTGCCAGCAGCCAAAGGGGTAAGGGTCGAGGCACTGAAGCTTTCTTT. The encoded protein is CASSQRGKGRGTEAFF.

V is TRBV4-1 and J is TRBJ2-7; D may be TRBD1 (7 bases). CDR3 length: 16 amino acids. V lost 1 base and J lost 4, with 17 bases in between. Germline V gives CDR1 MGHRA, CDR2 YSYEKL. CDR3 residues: CASSQVVGSGGYEQYF. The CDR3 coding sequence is TGCGCCAGCAGCCAAGTAGTCGGCTCAGGGGGGTACGAGCAGTACTTC.

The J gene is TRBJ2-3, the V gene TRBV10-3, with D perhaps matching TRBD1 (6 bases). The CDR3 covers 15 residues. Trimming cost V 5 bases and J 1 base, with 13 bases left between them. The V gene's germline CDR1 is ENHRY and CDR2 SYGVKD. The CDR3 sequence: CAISRQERGTDTQYF. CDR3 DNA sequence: TGTGCCATCAGTCGACAGGAGAGGGGCACAGATACGCAGTATTTT.

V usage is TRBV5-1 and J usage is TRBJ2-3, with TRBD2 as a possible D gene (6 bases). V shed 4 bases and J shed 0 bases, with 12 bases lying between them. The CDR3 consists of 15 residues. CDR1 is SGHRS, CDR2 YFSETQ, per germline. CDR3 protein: CASSISGASTDTQYF. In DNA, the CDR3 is TGCGCCAGCAGCATTAGCGGAGCTAGCACAGATACGCAGTATTTT.

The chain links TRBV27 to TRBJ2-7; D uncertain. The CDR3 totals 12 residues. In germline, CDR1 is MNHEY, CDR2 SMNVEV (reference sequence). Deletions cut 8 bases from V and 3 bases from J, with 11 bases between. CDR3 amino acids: CASGRADYEQYF. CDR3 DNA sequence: TGTGCCAGCGGTCGCGCGGACTACGAGCAGTACTTC.

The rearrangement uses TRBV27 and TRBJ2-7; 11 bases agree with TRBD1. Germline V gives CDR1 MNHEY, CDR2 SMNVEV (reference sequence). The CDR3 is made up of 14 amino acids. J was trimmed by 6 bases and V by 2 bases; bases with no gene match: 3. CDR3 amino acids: CASSLGTGGIEQYF. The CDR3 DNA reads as TGTGCCAGCAGTTTAGGGACAGGGGGAATCGAGCAGTACTTC.

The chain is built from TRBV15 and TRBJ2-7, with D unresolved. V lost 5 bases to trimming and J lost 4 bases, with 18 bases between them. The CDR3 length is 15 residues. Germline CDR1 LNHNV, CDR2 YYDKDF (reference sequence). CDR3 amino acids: CATSVRYLTAYEQYF. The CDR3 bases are TGTGCCACCAGCGTAAGATATTTGACTGCTTACGAGCAGTACTTC.